These 3 T cell receptor beta chains came from one sample sequenced in a study of blood T cell repertoires in COVID-19. The table came from immunoSEQ multiplex PCR; TCRdb's copy has only in-frame clones and leaves some out. This sample carries a few hundred thousand clones, 70% to 90% of them seen once, and the ten largest clones take about 12%. Sequencing used peripheral blood. These receptors all come from a woman aged 18 to 35 who had recovered from COVID-19.

V is TRBV2 and J is TRBJ2-3; D remains ambiguous. CDR3 length equals 12 residues. V lost 8 bases, J lost 10 bases, and 16 bases lay in between. CDR1 and CDR2 (germline): SNHLY, FYNNEI. The CDR3 region has the DNA TGTGCCAGCTGCACGCTATCGTCGGCGCAGTATTTT. Translated, it gives CASCTLSSAQYF.

The chain employs TRBV24-1 and TRBJ2-2; TRBD1 agrees at 8 bases. Losses at the gene ends were 4 bases for V and 5 bases for J; bases not matched to a gene: 5. This CDR3 contains 15 residues. Germline CDR1 and CDR2: KGHDR and SFDVKD. CDR3 in DNA: TGTGCCACCAGTGAGTCCGGGACAGGTACCGGGGAGCTGTTTTTT. This translates into CATSESGTGTGELFF.

This chain connects TRBV3-1 (or the pseudogene TRBV3-2) to TRBJ1-1, with unresolved D. The CDR3 is 14 residues long. Trimming shortened V by 1 base and J by 10 bases, and 16 bases separated the two germline ends. Germline V gene lookup returns CDR1 LGHDT and CDR2 YNNKEL (reference sequence). The CDR3 spells CASSQGSARSAAFF. CDR3 bases: TGTGCCAGCAGCCAAGGGTCCGCGAGAAGTGCAGCTTTCTTT.